A single sample gave rise to the 32 T cell receptor beta chains below, sequenced in a study of OX40 agonist ivuxolimab in advanced cancers. The assay was immunoSEQ multiplex PCR, and TCRdb's table has in-frame clones only and misses some. The sample has 72,000 or so clones, about nine tenths seen once; the top ten hold approximately 1.2%. The sample here was CD4+ or CD8+ T cells sorted from blood, taken in a trial of the OX40 agonist ivuxolimab. The source is an adult with an advanced solid tumor such as melanoma, head and neck, liver or kidney cancer.

The V gene is TRBV10-2, the J gene TRBJ2-1; TRBD2 agrees at 10 bases. The V segment lost 6 bases and the J segment 8 bases; nucleotides outside the gene matches: 7. Germline assignment: CDR1 WSHSY and CDR2 SAAADI. This CDR3 is built from 14 residues. In DNA, the CDR3 is TGCGCCAGCAGCGGGACTAGCGTATTCGATGAGCAGTTCTTC. Its protein is CASSGTSVFDEQFF.

This clone was found a few times. Here the CDR3 DNA reads TGTGCCAGCAGCCGACACGGGACAGGGGGCACTCAGCCCCAGCATTTT. Its translation: CASSRHGTGGTQPQHF. J is TRBJ1-5 and V is TRBV7-2, with TRBD1 matching 12 bases. This CDR3 contains 16 residues. CDR1 is SGHTA, CDR2 FQGNSA, per germline. The junction had 8 bases not matched to a gene; V was cut back by 5 bases and J by 6 bases.

The chain employs TRBV7-2 and TRBJ2-7; tentatively, D is TRBD2 (6 bases). Looked up from germline, CDR1 is SGHTA and CDR2 is FQGNSA. V was shortened by 7 bases and J by 4 bases, with 23 bases between the two germline ends. The CDR3 runs to 16 residues. CDR3 protein: CASNPQGTGSFYEQYF. The CDR3 region has the DNA TGTGCCAGCAACCCTCAAGGGACTGGCAGCTTTTACGAGCAGTACTTC.

The chain employs TRBV6-5 and TRBJ1-5; the match to TRBD1 covers 10 bases. There are 15 residues in the CDR3. V lost 5 bases to trimming and J lost 5 bases; unmatched junction nucleotides: 6. Germline V gives CDR1 MNHEY, CDR2 SVGAGI. The CDR3 loop reads CASSGTDRGDQPQHF. The CDR3 DNA follows: TGTGCCAGCAGTGGGACGGACAGGGGGGATCAGCCCCAGCATTTT.

Regarding this clone: A read error is likely, as this CDR3 ends without the conserved phenylalanine or tryptophan. Because the CDR3's place on the DNA is in doubt, the DNA is left out and the CDR3 is given as listed by TCRdb. The chain links TRBV28 to TRBJ1-2; the table's D call TRBD1 went unverified against the DNA. Germline loops: CDR1 MDHEN, CDR2 SYDVKM. The CDR3 extends over 14 residues, inclusive of both ends. CDR3 loop: CASNRPGQGGPFTL.

The chain employs TRBV5-6 and TRBJ2-2, with 12 bases matching TRBD2. The CDR3 has 16 residues. Looked up from germline, CDR1 is SGHDT and CDR2 is YYEEEE. Germline trimming cut 7 bases from V and 6 bases from J; bases unmatched to any gene: 10. For the CDR3, the DNA is TGTGCCAGCGCGCCAGGGCTAGCGGGGGGGGCCGGGGAGCTGTTTTTT. This encodes CASAPGLAGGAGELFF. Filled out from reference TRBV5-6 and TRBJ2-2, the complete variable domain reads DAGVTQSPTHLIKTRGQQVTLRCSPKSGHDTVSWYQQALGQGPQFIFQYYEEEERQRGNFPDRFSGHQFPNYSSELNVNALLLGDSALYLCASAPGLAGGAGELFFGEGSRLTVL.

This chain links TRBV11-2 with TRBJ2-7; 10 positions match TRBD2. The CDR3 runs to 15 residues. V was clipped by 3 bases and J by 1 base; unmatched bases: 3. Germline values: CDR1 SGHAT, CDR2 FQNNGV. CDR3 sequence: CASSLGGLASYEQYF. The CDR3 DNA reads as TGTGCCAGCAGCTTGGGGGGACTAGCGTCCTACGAGCAGTACTTC.

Only a few counts were recorded for this clone. This chain connects TRBV7-9 to TRBJ1-1; D unresolved. CDR3 length equals 14 residues. Germline V gene lookup returns CDR1 SEHNR and CDR2 FQNEAQ (reference sequence). Trimming cost V 6 bases and J 4 bases, with 15 bases left between them. The CDR3 loop reads CASSSTKNGTEAFF. The CDR3 DNA sequence: TGTGCCAGCAGTTCAACAAAGAACGGCACTGAAGCTTTCTTT.

The chain joins TRBV5-1 to TRBJ2-1; D call uncertain. V lost 2 bases and J 8 bases, leaving 14 bases between the germline ends. The CDR3 spans 14 residues. Germline V gene sequence: CDR1 SGHRS, CDR2 YFSETQ. CDR3 sequence reads: CASSFSSPKDEQFF. Written as DNA, the CDR3 is TGCGCCAGCAGCTTCAGTAGTCCTAAGGATGAGCAGTTCTTC.

The CDR3 nucleotides are TGTGCCAGCAGCGTAGTCGGGGGGGACACTGAAGCTTTCTTT. Its translation is CASSVVGGDTEAFF. J is TRBJ1-1 and V is TRBV9; D is perhaps TRBD1 (5 bases). V was clipped by 0 bases and J by 3 bases, with 9 bases between them. The CDR3 is 14 residues long. CDR1 and CDR2 (germline): SGDLS, YYNGEE. The full variable domain, completed using reference TRBV9 and TRBJ1-1, is DSGVTQTPKHLITATGQRVTLRCSPRSGDLSVYWYQQSLDQGLQFLIQYYNGEERAKGNILERFSAQQFPDLHSELNLSSLELGDSALYFCASSVVGGDTEAFFGQGTRLTVV.

The chain uses TRBV7-8 and TRBJ1-5; a weak D match, TRBD1 (5 bases). CDR3 length equals 15 residues. Deletions cut 1 base from V and 5 bases from J, with 12 bases between. Germline assignment: CDR1 SGHVS and CDR2 FQNEAQ. For the CDR3, the DNA is TGTGCCAGCAGCTTAGACGTTCGGGGGTATCAGCCCCAGCATTTT. Amino acid sequence: CASSLDVRGYQPQHF.

The genes are TRBV28 and TRBJ1-2, with 7 bases matching TRBD1. V gave up 4 bases and J gave up 8 bases; unmatched junction bases: 13. The CDR3 is made up of 15 amino acids. From germline, CDR1 is MDHEN and CDR2 SYDVKM. DNA of the CDR3: TGTGCCAGCAGTTCATCGCTCTCAACAGGGGCCGGCTACACCTTC. Amino acid sequence: CASSSSLSTGAGYTF.

This clone turned up a few times. The chain links TRBV5-4 to TRBJ2-1; 11 positions agree with TRBD1. CDR1 and CDR2 (germline): SGHNT, YYREEE (reference sequence). The CDR3 has 15 residues. Trimming took 7 bases from V and 8 from J; bases not matched to a gene: 11. The chain's CDR3 is CASGASGQGVHEQFF. DNA for the CDR3: TGTGCCAGCGGGGCATCGGGACAGGGGGTCCATGAGCAGTTCTTC. The full variable domain, completed using reference TRBV5-4 and TRBJ2-1, is ETGVTQSPTHLIKTRGQQVTLRCSSQSGHNTVSWYQQALGQGPQFIFQYYREEENGRGNFPPRFSGLQFPNYSSELNVNALELDDSALYLCASGASGQGVHEQFFGPGTRLTVL.

This chain joins TRBV7-8 and TRBJ2-1; 9 bases agree with TRBD1. This CDR3 has 16 amino acids. Trimming cost V 5 bases and J 1 base; bases outside gene matches: 6. From germline, CDR1 is SGHVS and CDR2 FQNEAQ. The CDR3 here is CASSVPGQGSYNEQFF. The CDR3 DNA sequence: TGTGCCAGCAGCGTACCGGGACAGGGTTCCTACAATGAGCAGTTCTTC.

The sample holds one count of this clone. V usage is TRBV9 and J usage is TRBJ1-2; possible D gene TRBD1, 5 bases. Trimming pared 4 bases from V and 8 bases from J, leaving 18 bases between. CDR3 length equals 14 residues. Germline CDR1 and CDR2: SGDLS and YYNGEE. CDR3 nucleotides: TGTGCCAGCAGCCCCCAGGCAGGGATGAAAGGCTACACCTTC. Translation: CASSPQAGMKGYTF.

The chain uses TRBV27 and TRBJ1-5, with a possible D match to TRBD1 (6 bases). V was clipped by 4 bases and J by 7 bases, with 11 bases between them. Germline V lookup: CDR1 MNHEY, CDR2 SMNVEV (reference sequence). The CDR3 extends over 13 amino acids. The DNA of the CDR3 is TGTGCCAGCAGTTGGAGGGGGGACCAGCCCCAGCATTTT. It encodes CASSWRGDQPQHF.

This clone was seen only a few times. The V gene is TRBV6-5, the J gene TRBJ1-3, with TRBD1 as a possible D gene (5 bases). The germline gives CDR1 MNHEY, CDR2 SVGAGI. Deletions cut 6 bases from V and 4 bases from J, with 10 bases between. This CDR3 region has 13 residues. CDR3 protein: CASRGTAGNTIYF. Written as DNA, the CDR3 is TGTGCCAGCAGGGGGACCGCCGGAAACACCATATATTTT.

The chain is built from TRBV28 and TRBJ2-5; 7 nucleotides line up with TRBD2. V shed 3 bases and J 2 bases; nucleotides not matched to a gene: 0. CDR1 is MDHEN, CDR2 SYDVKM, per germline. The CDR3 contains 13 residues. CDR3 loop: CASSLGGQETQYF. The DNA for the CDR3 is TGTGCCAGCAGTTTGGGGGGGCAAGAGACCCAGTACTTC.

V gene TRBV18 combines with J gene TRBJ2-1, with 12 bases lining up with TRBD2. This CDR3 contains 15 residues. V was pared by 2 bases and J by 4 bases, with 0 bases of the junction left unmatched. Germline V gene sequence: CDR1 KGHSH, CDR2 LQKENI. The CDR3 sequence: CASSPGLAGYNEQFF. The CDR3 region has the DNA TGTGCCAGCTCACCAGGACTAGCGGGATACAATGAGCAGTTCTTC.

The rearrangement uses TRBV5-6 and TRBJ1-1; no clear D. The ends were cut back, 4 bases at V and 7 bases at J, with 14 bases in the middle. The germline V gene encodes CDR1 SGHDT and CDR2 YYEEEE. This CDR3 is built from 13 residues. This chain's CDR3 is CASSEVSSNEAFF. For the CDR3, the DNA is TGTGCCAGCAGCGAGGTATCCTCCAATGAAGCTTTCTTT.

The V gene is TRBV5-1, the J gene TRBJ1-4, with D maybe TRBD1 (5 bases). There are 16 residues in the CDR3. The V end lost 4 bases, the J end lost 0 bases, and 13 bases lay between the germline ends. The germline V gene encodes CDR1 SGHRS and CDR2 YFSETQ. As DNA, the CDR3 is TGCGCCAGCAGCCGAGGGGCAATTTCAACTAATGAAAAACTGTTTTTT. This gives the protein CASSRGAISTNEKLFF.

Comments on this clone: The germline gene is not matched at one end of the junction; a read error may be the cause. Here the CDR3 reads CASSVTSGRAVVF. In DNA form, the CDR3 reads TGTGCCAGCAGCGTGACTAGCGGGAGGGCCGTAGTCTTC. J is TRBJ2-1 and V is TRBV7-2; 14 bases match TRBD2. The CDR3 has 13 residues. Germline CDR1 SGHTA, CDR2 FQGNSA.

This CDR3 is CASSRGGAGGEAFF. CDR3 DNA: TGTGCCAGCAGCCGAGGAGGGGCGGGGGGTGAAGCTTTCTTT. V and J are TRBV9 and TRBJ1-1; tentative D call: TRBD1 (5 bases). This CDR3 has 14 residues. Trimming took off 4 bases at V and 7 bases at J, with 17 bases between the two ends. Germline CDR1 SGDLS, CDR2 YYNGEE.

The chain is built from TRBV6-4 and TRBJ2-4; maybe TRBD2 (6 bases). This CDR3 has 13 residues. The germline V gene encodes CDR1 MRHNA and CDR2 SNTAGT. Between the trimmed V and J ends, which lost 2 bases and 9 bases, there was a span of 11 bases. The chain's CDR3 is CASSDGAGGIQYF. Written as DNA, the CDR3 is TGTGCCAGCAGTGACGGAGCGGGCGGCATTCAGTACTTC.

The rearrangement uses TRBV30 and TRBJ1-6, with unresolved D. V was pared by 1 base and J by 7 bases, with 11 bases between. Germline CDR1 reads GTSNPN; CDR2 reads SVGIG (reference sequence). The CDR3 spans 14 residues. CDR3 in amino acids: CAWSEEGGNSPLHF. In nucleotides, the CDR3 is TGTGCCTGGAGTGAAGAGGGCGGGAATTCACCCCTCCACTTT.

The rearrangement joins TRBV10-1 to TRBJ1-4; D possibly corresponds to TRBD1 (5 bases). The CDR3 runs to 14 residues. From germline, CDR1 is WNHNN and CDR2 SYGVQD (reference sequence). Trimming pared 7 bases from V and 3 bases from J, leaving 12 bases between. The CDR3 nucleotides are TGCGCCAGCATCTCAGGGATGGCTAATGAAAAACTGTTTTTT. The encoded protein is CASISGMANEKLFF.

This rearrangement joins TRBV9 to TRBJ2-3; 11 nucleotides agree with TRBD2. Germline-derived CDR1 and CDR2 are SGDLS and YYNGEE. The CDR3 is 15 residues long. Trimming took 4 bases from V and 6 from J; bases not matched to a gene: 7. The CDR3 DNA is TGTGCCAGCAGCCAAACTAGCGGGAGTTCGGATACGCAGTATTTT. Amino acid sequence: CASSQTSGSSDTQYF.

The rearrangement joins TRBV5-1 to TRBJ2-3, with TRBD1 identical over 11 bases. The CDR3 loop spans 15 amino acids. Germline CDR1 SGHRS, CDR2 YFSETQ. Germline trimming cut 4 bases from V and 4 bases from J; bases unmatched to any gene: 5. The CDR3 sequence is CASSREGQGADTQYF. The DNA of the CDR3 is TGCGCCAGCAGCCGAGAGGGACAGGGGGCAGATACGCAGTATTTT.

V gene TRBV7-3 combines with J gene TRBJ2-2; 11 bases agree with TRBD2. This CDR3 is 17 amino acids long. Germline V lookup: CDR1 SGHTA, CDR2 FQGTGA. Trimming cost V 5 bases and J 5 bases; bases outside gene matches: 10. The CDR3 region has the DNA TGTGCCAGCAGCCCCAACTTAGCGGGAGGGAGGACCGGGGAGCTGTTTTTT. Protein: CASSPNLAGGRTGELFF.

For the CDR3, the DNA is TGTGCCAGCAGCCGCTTGGGGACAGGCACAGATACGCAGTATTTT. As protein: CASSRLGTGTDTQYF. The chain uses TRBV11-3 and TRBJ2-3, with 7 bases that match TRBD1. CDR3 length: 15 residues. V was clipped by 5 bases and J by 1 base; unmatched bases: 6. CDR1 is SGHNT and CDR2 is YENEEA in the germline V gene. The whole variable domain, filled in from reference TRBV11-3 and TRBJ2-3, reads EAGVVQSPRYKIIEKKQPVAFWCNPISGHNTLYWYLQNLGQGPELLIRYENEEAVDDSQLPKDRFSAERLKGVDSTLKIQPAELGDSAVYLCASSRLGTGTDTQYFGPGTRLTVL.

The chain carries TRBV15 and TRBJ1-1; D might be TRBD1 (6 bases). The V end lost 5 bases, the J end lost 5 bases, and 24 bases lay between the germline ends. From germline, CDR1 is LNHNV and CDR2 YYDKDF (reference sequence). CDR3 length: 17 residues. CDR3 region: CATSVRGAMSRRTEAFF. For the CDR3, the DNA is TGTGCCACCAGCGTGAGGGGGGCGATGTCCCGTCGGACTGAAGCTTTCTTT.

The genes are TRBV7-2 and TRBJ1-1; tentatively, D is TRBD1 (6 bases). The germline V gene has CDR1 SGHTA and CDR2 FQGNSA. V was shortened by 5 bases and J by 0 bases, with 16 bases between the two germline ends. CDR3 size: 16 residues. The CDR3 nucleotides are TGTGCCAGCAGCCCCGGGGGGGCGCGTATGAACACTGAAGCTTTCTTT. Its protein is CASSPGGARMNTEAFF.